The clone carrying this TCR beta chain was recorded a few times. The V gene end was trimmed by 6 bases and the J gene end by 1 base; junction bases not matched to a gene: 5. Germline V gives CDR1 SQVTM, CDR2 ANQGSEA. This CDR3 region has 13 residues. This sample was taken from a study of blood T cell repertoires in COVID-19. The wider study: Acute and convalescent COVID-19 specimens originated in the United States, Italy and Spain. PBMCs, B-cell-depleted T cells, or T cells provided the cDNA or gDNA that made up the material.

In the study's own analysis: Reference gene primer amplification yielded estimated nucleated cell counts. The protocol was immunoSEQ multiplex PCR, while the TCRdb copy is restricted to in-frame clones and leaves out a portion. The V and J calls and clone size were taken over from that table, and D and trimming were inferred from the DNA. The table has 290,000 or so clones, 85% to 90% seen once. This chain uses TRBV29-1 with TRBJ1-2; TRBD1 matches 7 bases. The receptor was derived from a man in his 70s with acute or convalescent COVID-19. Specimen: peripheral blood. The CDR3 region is CSVEGQSNYGYTF. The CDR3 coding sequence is TGCAGCGTCGAGGGACAGAGTAACTATGGCTACACCTTC.